A single sample is the source of the 21 T cell receptor beta chains below, sequenced in a study of T-cell memory formation after mild COVID-19. MiXCR was run by TCRdb on the 5' RACE reads, yielding one entry per CDR3 protein. The repertoire has roughly 550,000 distinct CDR3 sequences, about a fifth of them found once; the top ten carry approximately 13%. Sequenced sample: PBMCs or a T cell subset sorted from them (not recorded which). All receptors derive from an adult woman who had mild COVID-19 (a few samples of this study predate the infection). Cell type and time point are not known.

In its sample, this clonotype was seen a few times. The V call is TRBV20-1, the J call TRBJ1-2, with a weak D call TRBD1 (5 bases). V lost 6 bases and J lost 5, with 7 bases in between. The germline gives CDR1 DFQATT, CDR2 SNEGSKA (reference sequence). There are 10 residues in the CDR3. CDR3 residues: CSAGEYGYTF. The DNA of the CDR3 is TGCAGTGCGGGGGAATATGGCTACACCTTC.

This clonotype turned up a few times. Being one base from a much bigger clone, this may be a read error. V usage is TRBV7-2 and J usage is TRBJ1-1; D gene ambiguous. V was pared by 1 base and J by 4 bases, with 7 bases between. CDR3 length: 13 residues. Germline assignment: CDR1 SGHTA and CDR2 FQGNSA. The CDR3 bases are TGTGCCAGCAGCTTAGGACTGACCACTGAAGCTTTCTTT. Amino acid sequence: CASSLGLTTEAFF.

Here the CDR3 reads CASRGPGLTNYGYTF. DNA for the CDR3: TGCGCCAGCAGGGGACCAGGCCTTACTAACTATGGCTACACCTTC. This sequence joins TRBV10-2 and TRBJ1-2; D may be TRBD1 (5 bases). V was cut by 6 bases and J by 0 bases, with 14 bases left in between. CDR3 length: 15 residues. Germline V lookup: CDR1 WSHSY, CDR2 SAAADI.

V and J are TRBV28 and TRBJ2-7; D possibly corresponds to TRBD1 (6 bases). The CDR3 has 15 amino acids. The V gene's germline CDR1 is MDHEN and CDR2 SYDVKM. The V end lost 5 bases, the J end lost 4 bases, and 18 bases lay between the germline ends. The CDR3 is CASSTPSSGQYEQYF. For the CDR3, the DNA is TGTGCCAGCAGTACCCCCTCATCGGGACAATACGAGCAGTACTTC. Based on the CDR3 plus reference TRBV28 and TRBJ2-7, the full variable domain is DVKVTQSSRYLVKRTGEKVFLECVQDMDHENMFWYRQDPGLGLRLIYFSYDVKMKEKGDIPEGYSVSREKKERFSLILESASTNQTSMYLCASSTPSSGQYEQYFGPGTRLTVT.

This chain's CDR3 is CASSLEVQGGNTEAFF. As DNA, the CDR3 is TGCGCCAGCAGCCTGGAGGTCCAGGGTGGGAACACTGAAGCTTTCTTT. The chain is built from TRBV5-1 and TRBJ1-1; perhaps TRBD1 as D (5 bases). Germline-derived CDR1 and CDR2 are SGHRS and YFSETQ. The CDR3 runs 16 residues. V lost 4 bases and J 1 base, leaving 17 bases between the germline ends.

This clonotype was counted between two and nine times. V is TRBV7-2 and J is TRBJ2-7, with 10 bases fitting TRBD1. CDR3 length equals 15 residues. V trimming: 1 base; J trimming: 3 bases; junction bases outside the gene matches: 3. Germline V gives CDR1 SGHTA, CDR2 FQGNSA. The CDR3 loop is CASSLVGTGVYEQYF. The CDR3 DNA reads TGTGCCAGCAGCTTAGTTGGGACAGGGGTCTACGAGCAGTACTTC.

V and J are TRBV5-1 and TRBJ1-1; D unclear. The germline V and J ends were trimmed by 0 bases and 1 base, with 7 bases remaining between them. The CDR3 is 14 amino acids. Germline V gene sequence: CDR1 SGHRS, CDR2 YFSETQ. CDR3 coding DNA: TGCGCCAGCAGCTTGGGGGTCGAGAACACTGAAGCTTTCTTT. The encoded protein is CASSLGVENTEAFF.

This clonotype was observed a handful of times. This chain uses TRBV9 with TRBJ2-5; 7 bases are a match to TRBD1. V lost 7 bases to trimming and J lost 2 bases; unmatched junction nucleotides: 8. The CDR3 contains 14 residues. Germline V gives CDR1 SGDLS, CDR2 YYNGEE. The CDR3 DNA reads as TGTGCCAGCTCCTTTAGGGACAGTCAAGAGACCCAGTACTTC. Translation: CASSFRDSQETQYF.

V and J are TRBV7-9 and TRBJ1-4, with D unclear. Trimming took off 9 bases at V and 4 bases at J, with 6 bases between the two ends. This CDR3 region has 11 residues. The germline CDR1 and CDR2 sequences are SEHNR and FQNEAQ (reference sequence). CDR3 residues: CASFHNEKLFF. The DNA for the CDR3 is TGTGCCAGTTTCCATAATGAAAAACTGTTTTTT.

The sample holds a few counts of this clonotype. This chain joins TRBV20-1 and TRBJ2-3; 9 nucleotides align to TRBD2. The CDR3 has 18 residues. After removal of 3 bases from V and 1 base from J, the junction contained 14 bases not matched to a gene. Germline lookup yields CDR1 DFQATT and CDR2 SNEGSKA (reference sequence). CDR3 sequence: CSARALAGLGAGTDTQYF. In DNA, the CDR3 is TGCAGTGCTAGGGCCCTAGCGGGGTTAGGAGCGGGCACAGATACGCAGTATTTT.

This clonotype was counted at least ten times. The V call is TRBV12-3 or TRBV12-4, the J call TRBJ2-5; 11 bases map to TRBD2. There are 15 residues in the CDR3. V shed 4 bases and J 5 bases; nucleotides not matched to a gene: 6. The chain's CDR3 is CASSSGTSGGETQYF. Here the CDR3 DNA reads TGTGCCAGCAGTTCGGGGACTAGCGGCGGGGAGACCCAGTACTTC.

This clonotype appeared a few times. The rearrangement uses TRBV24-1 and TRBJ1-1, with 7 bases lining up with TRBD1. V lost 9 bases and J lost 11; bases outside the gene matches: 8. Germline V gene lookup returns CDR1 KGHDR and CDR2 SFDVKD. The length of the CDR3 is 11 residues. CDR3 coding DNA: TGTGCCACCCAAGACAGGGAGGAGGCTTTCTTT. Protein sequence: CATQDREEAFF.

The rearrangement joins TRBV7-9 to TRBJ1-4; D call uncertain. V was cut by 3 bases and J by 6 bases, with 14 bases left in between. The CDR3 is made up of 15 amino acids. Germline CDR1 and CDR2: SEHNR and FQNEAQ (reference sequence). The CDR3 bases are TGTGCCAGCAGCTTCTCCCCCGGGCCGCATGAAAAACTGTTTTTT. It specifies CASSFSPGPHEKLFF.

In its sample, this clonotype was seen once. The rearrangement joins TRBV15 to TRBJ1-2, with D hard to call. Trimming stripped 6 bases from V and 8 bases from J, with 10 bases between. The germline gives CDR1 LNHNV, CDR2 YYDKDF (reference sequence). This CDR3 has 11 amino acids. The CDR3 nucleotides are TGTGCCACCAGGGAGGTGGAAGGCTACACCTTC. It translates to CATREVEGYTF.

This clonotype was observed at least ten times. The V and J genes are TRBV6-2 or TRBV6-3 and TRBJ2-3; no clear D gene. Germline V lookup: CDR1 MNHEY, CDR2 SVGEGT. The CDR3 totals 13 residues. V lost 6 bases and J 0 bases, leaving 7 bases between the germline ends. The CDR3 DNA reads TGTGCCAGCAGGCCCATCAGCACAGATACGCAGTATTTT. Translation gives CASRPISTDTQYF.

In its sample, this clonotype was seen a few times. V usage is TRBV21-1 and J usage is TRBJ2-1; the table's D call of TRBD1 was not tested on the DNA. TRBV21-1 constitutes a pseudogene. The CDR3 contains 15 residues. The CDR3 DNA is TGTGCCAGCAGCAAAGGGCTCCCCCTTGGTCATGAGCAGTTCTTC. Encoded protein: CASSKGLPLGHEQFF.

The chain has TRBV25-1 and TRBJ1-2, with 7 positions matching TRBD1. Germline V gene lookup returns CDR1 MGHDK and CDR2 SYGVNS. The ends lost 2 bases at V and 8 bases at J; junction bases unmatched: 5. This CDR3 has 13 amino acids. The CDR3 reads CASSERGGYGYTF. CDR3 coding DNA: TGTGCCAGCAGTGAAAGAGGGGGCTACGGCTACACCTTC.

This clonotype was counted many times. J is TRBJ1-2 and V is TRBV2; tentatively, D is TRBD1 (5 bases). The CDR3 spans 13 residues. V was pared by 1 base and J by 3 bases, with 6 bases between. Germline V lookup: CDR1 SNHLY, CDR2 FYNNEI. The CDR3 nucleotides read TGTGCCAGCAGTGAAGGGGGCTACTATGGCTACACCTTC. Amino acid sequence: CASSEGGYYGYTF. Based on the CDR3 plus reference TRBV2 and TRBJ1-2, the full variable domain is EPEVTQTPSHQVTQMGQEVILRCVPISNHLYFYWYRQILGQKVEFLVSFYNNEISEKSEIFDDQFSVERPDGSNFTLKIRSTKLEDSAMYFCASSEGGYYGYTFGSGTRLTVV.

This clonotype was observed a few times. The chain employs TRBV4-2 and TRBJ2-7; TRBD2 agrees at 12 bases. The V gene end was trimmed by 0 bases and the J gene end by 2 bases; junction bases not matched to a gene: 11. The CDR3 extends over 19 amino acids. Germline CDR1 and CDR2: LGHNA and YNFKEQ. The CDR3 DNA reads TGTGCCAGCAGCCAAGAATCCGCTAGCGGGAGGGCAGGGACCTACGAGCAGTACTTC. Protein product: CASSQESASGRAGTYEQYF.

The table lists this clonotype with a few counts. The rearrangement links TRBV29-1 to TRBJ2-1, with 11 bases that match TRBD1. Germline loops: CDR1 SQVTM, CDR2 ANQGSEA. The CDR3 consists of 16 residues. Trimming removed 6 bases from V and 2 bases from J; junction bases left unmatched: 9. The CDR3 sequence: CSVRPTGQGAYNEQFF. The CDR3 DNA sequence: TGCAGCGTGAGACCTACGGGACAGGGGGCCTACAATGAGCAGTTCTTC.

This clonotype appeared many times. The rearrangement uses TRBV24-1 and TRBJ2-7; 8 nucleotides line up with TRBD2. The CDR3 is 13 amino acids. J gave up 4 bases and V 9 bases, and 7 bases lay outside the gene matches. Per the germline V gene, CDR1 is KGHDR and CDR2 is SFDVKD. CDR3 in amino acids: CATASGGAYEQYF. As DNA, the CDR3 is TGTGCCACCGCCTCGGGAGGGGCGTACGAGCAGTACTTC.